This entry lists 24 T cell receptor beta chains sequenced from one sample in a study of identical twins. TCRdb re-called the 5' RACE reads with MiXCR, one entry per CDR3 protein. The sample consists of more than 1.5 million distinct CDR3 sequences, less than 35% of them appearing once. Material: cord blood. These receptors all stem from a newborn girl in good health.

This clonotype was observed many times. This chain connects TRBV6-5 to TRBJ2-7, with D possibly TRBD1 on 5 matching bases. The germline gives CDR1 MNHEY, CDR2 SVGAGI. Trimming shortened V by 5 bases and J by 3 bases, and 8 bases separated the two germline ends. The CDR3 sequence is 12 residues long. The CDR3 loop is CASSHDSYEQYF. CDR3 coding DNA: TGTGCCAGCAGTCACGACAGCTACGAGCAGTACTTC.

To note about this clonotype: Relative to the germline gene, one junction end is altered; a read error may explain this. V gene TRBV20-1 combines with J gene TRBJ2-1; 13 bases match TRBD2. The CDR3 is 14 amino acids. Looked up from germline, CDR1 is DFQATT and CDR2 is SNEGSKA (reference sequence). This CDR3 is CSTSTSGRDNEQFF. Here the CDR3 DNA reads TGCAGTACTAGTACTAGCGGGAGGGACAATGAGCAGTTCTTC.

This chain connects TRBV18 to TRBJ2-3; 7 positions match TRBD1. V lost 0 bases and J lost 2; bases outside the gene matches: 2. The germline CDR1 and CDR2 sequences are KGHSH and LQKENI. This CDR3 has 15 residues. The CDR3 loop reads CASSPPRGPTDTQYF. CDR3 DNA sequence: TGTGCCAGCTCACCACCGAGGGGGCCCACAGATACGCAGTATTTT.

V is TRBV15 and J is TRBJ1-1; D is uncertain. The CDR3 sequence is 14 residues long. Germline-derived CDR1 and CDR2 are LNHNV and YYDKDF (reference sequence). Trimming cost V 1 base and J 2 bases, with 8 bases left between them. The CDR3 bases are TGTGCCACCAGCAGAGGGGCTGACAACACTGAAGCTTTCTTT. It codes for CATSRGADNTEAFF.

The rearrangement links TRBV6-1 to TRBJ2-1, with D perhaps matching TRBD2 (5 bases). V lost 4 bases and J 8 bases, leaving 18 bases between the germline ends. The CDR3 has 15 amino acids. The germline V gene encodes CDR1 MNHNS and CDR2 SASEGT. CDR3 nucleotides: TGTGCCAGCAGTGCCCTTGAGGGAGCCTGGGATGAGCAGTTCTTC. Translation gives CASSALEGAWDEQFF.

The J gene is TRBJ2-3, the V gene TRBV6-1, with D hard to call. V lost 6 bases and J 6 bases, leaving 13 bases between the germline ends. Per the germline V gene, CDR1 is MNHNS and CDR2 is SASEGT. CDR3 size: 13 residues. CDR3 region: CASRPPDTDTQYF. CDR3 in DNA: TGTGCCAGCAGGCCCCCTGACACGGATACGCAGTATTTT.

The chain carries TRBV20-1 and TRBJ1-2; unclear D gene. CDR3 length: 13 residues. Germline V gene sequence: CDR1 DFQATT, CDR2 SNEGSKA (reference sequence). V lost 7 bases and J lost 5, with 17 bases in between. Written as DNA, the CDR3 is TGCAGTGGTGTTGAAGCAGAAGGGTATGGCTACACCTTC. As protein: CSGVEAEGYGYTF.

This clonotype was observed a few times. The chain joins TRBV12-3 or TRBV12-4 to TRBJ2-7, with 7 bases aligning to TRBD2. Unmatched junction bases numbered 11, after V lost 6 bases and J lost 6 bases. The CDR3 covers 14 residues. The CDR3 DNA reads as TGTGCCAGCAGCTTGGGGGTTAGCGGGCGCGAGCAGTACTTC. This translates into CASSLGVSGREQYF.

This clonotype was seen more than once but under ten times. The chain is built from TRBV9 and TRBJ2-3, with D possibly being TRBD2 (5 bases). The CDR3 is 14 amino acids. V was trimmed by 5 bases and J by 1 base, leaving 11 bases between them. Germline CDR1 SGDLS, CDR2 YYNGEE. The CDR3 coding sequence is TGTGCCAGCAGAGGCCGGACTGGCACAGATACGCAGTATTTT. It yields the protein CASRGRTGTDTQYF.

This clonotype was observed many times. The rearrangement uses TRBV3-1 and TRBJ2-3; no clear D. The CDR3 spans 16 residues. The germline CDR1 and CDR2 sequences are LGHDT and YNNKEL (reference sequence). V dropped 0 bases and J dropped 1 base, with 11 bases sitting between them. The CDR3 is CASSQEGILRTDTQYF. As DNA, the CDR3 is TGTGCCAGCAGCCAAGAGGGCATCCTCCGCACAGATACGCAGTATTTT.

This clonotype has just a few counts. The CDR3 nucleotides are TGTGCCAGCTCACCAAAGGCTCCTATGGGGGGCTACACCTTC. Its protein product is CASSPKAPMGGYTF. The gene calls are TRBV18 and TRBJ1-2; unclear D gene. Between the trimmed V and J ends, which lost 2 bases and 8 bases, there was a span of 15 bases. This CDR3 region has 14 residues. CDR1 KGHSH and CDR2 LQKENI come from the germline V gene. The whole variable domain, remainder taken from reference TRBV18 and TRBJ1-2, is NAGVMQNPRHLVRRRGQEARLRCSPMKGHSHVYWYRQLPEEGLKFMVYLQKENIIDESGMPKERFSAEFPKEGPSILRIQQVVRGDSAAYFCASSPKAPMGGYTFGSGTRLTVV.

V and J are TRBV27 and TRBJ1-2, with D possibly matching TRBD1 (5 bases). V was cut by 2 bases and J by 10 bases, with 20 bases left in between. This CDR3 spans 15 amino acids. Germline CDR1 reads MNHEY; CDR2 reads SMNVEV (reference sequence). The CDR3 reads CASSLDIGGQRVYTF. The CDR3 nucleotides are TGTGCCAGCAGTTTAGATATAGGAGGACAAAGAGTCTACACCTTC.

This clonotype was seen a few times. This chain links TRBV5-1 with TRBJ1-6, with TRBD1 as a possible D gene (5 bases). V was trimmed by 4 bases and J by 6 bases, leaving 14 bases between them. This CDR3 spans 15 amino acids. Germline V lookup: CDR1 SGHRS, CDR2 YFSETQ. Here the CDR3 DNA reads TGCGCCAGCAGCCCAGGGACCATCCGTAATTCACCCCTCCACTTT. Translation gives CASSPGTIRNSPLHF.

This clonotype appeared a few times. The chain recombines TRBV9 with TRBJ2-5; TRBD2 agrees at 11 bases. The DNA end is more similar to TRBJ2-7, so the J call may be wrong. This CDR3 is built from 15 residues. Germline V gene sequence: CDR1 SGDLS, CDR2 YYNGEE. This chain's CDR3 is CASSAQTSGSYEQYF. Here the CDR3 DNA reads TGTGCCAGCAGCGCCCAAACTAGCGGGAGCTACGAGCAGTACTTC.

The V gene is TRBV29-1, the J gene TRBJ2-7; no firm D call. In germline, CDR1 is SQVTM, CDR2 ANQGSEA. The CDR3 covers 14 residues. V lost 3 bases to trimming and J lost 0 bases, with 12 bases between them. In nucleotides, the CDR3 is TGCAGCGTTGACGACACAAGAAGCTCCTACGAGCAGTACTTC. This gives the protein CSVDDTRSSYEQYF.

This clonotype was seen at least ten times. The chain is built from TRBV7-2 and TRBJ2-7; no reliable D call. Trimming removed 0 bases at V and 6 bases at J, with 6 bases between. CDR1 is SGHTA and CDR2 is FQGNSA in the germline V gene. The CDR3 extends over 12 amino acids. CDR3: CASSLAVSEQYF. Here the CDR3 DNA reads TGTGCCAGCAGCTTAGCTGTTTCCGAGCAGTACTTC. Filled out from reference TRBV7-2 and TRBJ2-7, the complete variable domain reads GAGVSQSPSNKVTEKGKDVELRCDPISGHTALYWYRQSLGQGLEFLIYFQGNSAPDKSGLPSDRFSAERTGGSVSTLTIQRTQQEDSAVYLCASSLAVSEQYFGPGTRLTVT.

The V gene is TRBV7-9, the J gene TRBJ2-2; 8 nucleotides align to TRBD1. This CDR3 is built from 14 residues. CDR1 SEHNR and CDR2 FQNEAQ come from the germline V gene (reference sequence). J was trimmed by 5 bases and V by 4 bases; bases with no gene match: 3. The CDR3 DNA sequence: TGTGCCAGCAGCTCGGGACAGGTGACCGGGGAGCTGTTTTTT. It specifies CASSSGQVTGELFF.

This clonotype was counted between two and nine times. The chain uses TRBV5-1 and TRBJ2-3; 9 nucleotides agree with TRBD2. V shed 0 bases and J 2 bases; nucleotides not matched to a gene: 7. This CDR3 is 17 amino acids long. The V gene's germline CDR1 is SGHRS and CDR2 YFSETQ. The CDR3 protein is CASSLEVLAGFTDTQYF. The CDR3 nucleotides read TGCGCCAGCAGCTTGGAAGTCCTAGCGGGATTCACAGATACGCAGTATTTT.

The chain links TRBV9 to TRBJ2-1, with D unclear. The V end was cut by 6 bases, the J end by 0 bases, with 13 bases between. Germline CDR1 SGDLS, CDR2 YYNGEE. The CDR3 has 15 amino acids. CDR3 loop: CASNPTVPSYNEQFF. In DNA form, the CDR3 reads TGTGCCAGCAACCCAACGGTTCCCTCCTACAATGAGCAGTTCTTC.

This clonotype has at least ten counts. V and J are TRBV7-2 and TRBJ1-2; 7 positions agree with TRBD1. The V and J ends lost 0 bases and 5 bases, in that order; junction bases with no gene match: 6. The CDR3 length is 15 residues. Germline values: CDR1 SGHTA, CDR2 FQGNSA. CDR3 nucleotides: TGTGCCAGCAGCTTAGCTCTACAGGGGCTTTATGGCTACACCTTC. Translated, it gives CASSLALQGLYGYTF.

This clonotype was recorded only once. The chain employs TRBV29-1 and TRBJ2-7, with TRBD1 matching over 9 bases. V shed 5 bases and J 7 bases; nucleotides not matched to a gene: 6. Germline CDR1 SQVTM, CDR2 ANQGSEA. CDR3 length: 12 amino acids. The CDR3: CSVLTGGNEQYF. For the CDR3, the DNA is TGCAGCGTTTTAACAGGGGGCAATGAGCAGTACTTC.

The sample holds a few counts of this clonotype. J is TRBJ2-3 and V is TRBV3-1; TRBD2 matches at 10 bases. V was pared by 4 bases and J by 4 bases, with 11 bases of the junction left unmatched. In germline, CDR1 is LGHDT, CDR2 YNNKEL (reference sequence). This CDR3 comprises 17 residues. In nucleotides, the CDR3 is TGTGCCAGCAGCCTCGCAGCTAGCGGGAGAGTGGCAGATACGCAGTATTTT. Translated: CASSLAASGRVADTQYF.

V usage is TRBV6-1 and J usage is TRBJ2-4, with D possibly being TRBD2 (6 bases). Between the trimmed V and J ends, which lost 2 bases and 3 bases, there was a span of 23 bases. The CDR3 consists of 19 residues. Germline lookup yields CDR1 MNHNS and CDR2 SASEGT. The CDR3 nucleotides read TGTGCCAGCAGTGAACCCTTACTAGCTACCAATAGGGACAAAAACATTCAGTACTTC. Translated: CASSEPLLATNRDKNIQYF.

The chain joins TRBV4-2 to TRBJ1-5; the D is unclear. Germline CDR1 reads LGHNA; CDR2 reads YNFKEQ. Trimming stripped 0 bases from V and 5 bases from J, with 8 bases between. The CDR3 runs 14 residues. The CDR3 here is CASSQDYGDQPQHF. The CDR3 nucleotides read TGTGCCAGCAGCCAAGACTATGGGGATCAGCCCCAGCATTTT.